The following is a T cell receptor beta chain sequence with its context. One end of the junction fails to match germline, which may point to a read error. The sample comes from a study of blood T cell repertoires in COVID-19. Study-level information: Collection of acute and convalescent COVID-19 samples took place in the United States, Italy and Spain. PBMCs, B-cell-depleted T cells, or T cells were the source of the cDNA or gDNA that made up the material.

CDR1 is MNHNS, CDR2 SASEGT, per germline. The CDR3 contains 14 residues. The protocol was immunoSEQ multiplex PCR, while the TCRdb copy is restricted to in-frame clones and leaves out a portion. Here the sample spans some 180,000 clones, 84% being singletons. The gene calls are TRBV6-1 and TRBJ2-1, with D maybe TRBD1 (6 bases). The source is a human donor in a cohort sampled during active COVID-19. The specimen sequenced was peripheral blood. CDR3 protein: CASTETQGNNEQFF. The DNA for the CDR3 is TGTGCCAGCACTGAAACACAGGGAAACAATGAGCAGTTCTTC.